One and the same sample provided the 31 T cell receptor beta chains below, sequenced in a study of CD8 T cells in ankylosing spondylitis. TCRdb analysed the 5' RACE reads with MiXCR anew, one entry per CDR3 protein. Of about 96,000 distinct CDR3 sequences in the sample, around 30% were seen once. The sequencing input was blood, either unsorted or a sorted T cell fraction (not recorded which). The receptor source for this set is a male donor with ankylosing spondylitis or in good health (not recorded which).

The V call is TRBV20-1, the J call TRBJ2-5, with D unresolved. The CDR3 has 15 residues. V lost 6 bases to trimming and J lost 2 bases, with 19 bases between them. Germline lookup yields CDR1 DFQATT and CDR2 SNEGSKA (reference sequence). The CDR3: CSAQIPGLLQETQYF. The CDR3 bases are TGCAGTGCCCAGATACCCGGGCTTCTTCAAGAGACCCAGTACTTC.

The table lists this clonotype with a few counts. The V and J genes are TRBV27 and TRBJ1-6; D not resolved. V shed 4 bases and J shed 6 bases, with 7 bases lying between them. CDR1 is MNHEY, CDR2 SMNVEV, per germline (reference sequence). This CDR3 has 13 residues. CDR3 nucleotides: TGTGCCAGCAGTTACAGCGGTAATTCACCCCTCCACTTT. This sequence encodes CASSYSGNSPLHF.

This clonotype was counted a few times. V usage is TRBV15 and J usage is TRBJ1-1; 7 bases match TRBD1. The germline V gene has CDR1 LNHNV and CDR2 YYDKDF (reference sequence). The CDR3 consists of 16 residues. With 3 bases clipped from V and 0 bases from J, the junction kept 7 bases outside the gene matches. The CDR3 spells CATSSEDRFMNTEAFF. CDR3 bases: TGTGCCACCAGCAGCGAGGACAGGTTCATGAACACTGAAGCTTTCTTT.

The rearrangement joins TRBV15 to TRBJ2-3; D is perhaps TRBD2 (5 bases). CDR3 length: 15 residues. Per the germline V gene, CDR1 is LNHNV and CDR2 is YYDKDF (reference sequence). The V end was cut by 0 bases, the J end by 2 bases, with 9 bases between. Written as DNA, the CDR3 is TGTGCCACCAGCAGAGATGGGAGAATCACAGATACGCAGTATTTT. Its translation: CATSRDGRITDTQYF.

There are many counts of this clonotype. The CDR3 DNA sequence: TGTGCCAGCACCTCCCGGGGGAACAATGAGCAGTTCTTC. The encoded protein is CASTSRGNNEQFF. The chain links TRBV27 to TRBJ2-1, with D tentatively TRBD2 (6 bases). This CDR3 region has 13 residues. CDR1 and CDR2 (germline): MNHEY, SMNVEV (reference sequence). V shed 7 bases and J shed 5 bases, with 12 bases lying between them.

This clonotype has only a few counts. The rearrangement uses TRBV9 and TRBJ2-3; weak D call: TRBD2 (6 bases). V lost 3 bases and J lost 6, with 23 bases in between. The CDR3 totals 17 residues. CDR1 is SGDLS and CDR2 is YYNGEE in the germline V gene. The CDR3 region has the DNA TGTGCCAGCAGCGGAAGGCGGGACTCACAACCTATGGATACGCAGTATTTT. The encoded protein is CASSGRRDSQPMDTQYF.

The chain has TRBV6-1 and TRBJ1-1, with D hard to call. Deletions cut 2 bases from V and 4 bases from J, with 8 bases between. Per the germline V gene, CDR1 is MNHNS and CDR2 is SASEGT. The CDR3 totals 13 residues. For the CDR3, the DNA is TGTGCCAGCAGTGAAATACATTCCACTGAAGCTTTCTTT. Encoded protein: CASSEIHSTEAFF.

This clonotype was observed a handful of times. This chain uses TRBV18 with TRBJ1-5; possibly TRBD1 for D (5 bases). Germline V lookup: CDR1 KGHSH, CDR2 LQKENI. V lost 2 bases and J 4 bases, leaving 15 bases between the germline ends. This CDR3 spans 16 amino acids. CDR3 amino acids: CASSPNYNRINQPQHF. The CDR3 DNA reads TGTGCCAGCTCACCAAACTATAACAGGATAAATCAGCCCCAGCATTTT.

This clonotype was detected only a few times. The CDR3 reads CSARPPGTLDEKLFF. CDR3 bases: TGCAGTGCTAGACCCCCGGGGACCCTAGACGAAAAACTGTTTTTT. V and J are TRBV20-1 and TRBJ1-4; D is perhaps TRBD1 (5 bases). The CDR3 has 15 amino acids. CDR1 is DFQATT, CDR2 SNEGSKA, per germline (reference sequence). V was pared by 2 bases and J by 8 bases, with 18 bases between.

The gene calls are TRBV5-1 and TRBJ1-1; D may be TRBD1 (5 bases). Germline values: CDR1 SGHRS, CDR2 YFSETQ. Trimming removed 2 bases from V and 4 bases from J, with 12 bases in between. The CDR3 covers 14 residues. The CDR3, as DNA: TGCGCCAGCAGCTTCCCAGGGCAATTCACTGAAGCTTTCTTT. Translation gives CASSFPGQFTEAFF.

This clonotype was seen more than once but under ten times. V usage is TRBV27 and J usage is TRBJ2-5; D call uncertain. The CDR3 loop spans 12 amino acids. Per the germline V gene, CDR1 is MNHEY and CDR2 is SMNVEV (reference sequence). Deletions cut 6 bases from V and 5 bases from J, with 10 bases between. The CDR3 loop reads CASRSPSETQYF. The CDR3 DNA reads as TGTGCCAGCAGATCACCGTCGGAGACCCAGTACTTC.

This clonotype has only a few counts. The genes are TRBV2 and TRBJ2-3; D ambiguous. The CDR3 length is 14 residues. Germline CDR1 is SNHLY and CDR2 is FYNNEI. Trimming removed 2 bases at V and 1 base at J, with 7 bases between. The CDR3 DNA sequence: TGTGCCAGCAGTGAATTGTACGGCACAGATACGCAGTATTTT. Translating gives CASSELYGTDTQYF.

This clonotype has just a few counts. This CDR3 fails to terminate in the conserved phenylalanine or tryptophan, so it likely reflects a read error. The CDR3 sequence is CASSLGSGAHNEQFL. The DNA of the CDR3 is TGTGCCAGCAGCTTAGGCTCGGGGGCCCACAATGAGCAGTTCCTC. This sequence joins TRBV7-2 and TRBJ2-1; D assignment may be TRBD1 or TRBD2 (6 bases each). V dropped 1 base and J dropped 5 bases, with 12 bases sitting between them. This CDR3 comprises 15 residues. The germline gives CDR1 SGHTA, CDR2 FQGNSA.

This rearrangement joins TRBV15 to TRBJ2-2, with D possibly matching TRBD1 (5 bases). This CDR3 is 14 amino acids long. V was pared by 5 bases and J by 4 bases, with 11 bases between. Per the germline V gene, CDR1 is LNHNV and CDR2 is YYDKDF (reference sequence). CDR3 protein: CATSSRRATGELFF. Here the CDR3 DNA reads TGTGCCACCAGCTCCCGCAGGGCCACCGGGGAGCTGTTTTTT. The complete variable domain, with remaining parts taken from reference TRBV15 and TRBJ2-2, reads DAMVIQNPRYQVTQFGKPVTLSCSQTLNHNVMYWYQQKSSQAPKLLFHYYDKDFNNEADTPDNFQSRRPNTSFCFLDIRSPGLGDTAMYLCATSSRRATGELFFGEGSRLTVL.

The chain recombines TRBV15 with TRBJ1-1, with 8 bases matching TRBD1. With V trimmed by 2 bases and J by 0 bases, 2 bases remained unmatched. The CDR3 contains 15 residues. Germline V gene data show CDR1 as LNHNV and CDR2 as YYDKDF (reference sequence). CDR3 DNA: TGTGCCACCAGCAGACAGGGGGCGATGAACACTGAAGCTTTCTTT. Its protein is CATSRQGAMNTEAFF.

This CDR3 reads CASGLRASGGAGEQFF. CDR3 coding DNA: TGTGCCAGCGGTCTTAGGGCTAGCGGGGGGGCCGGTGAGCAGTTCTTC. The rearrangement links TRBV12-3 or TRBV12-4 to TRBJ2-1; TRBD2 aligns across 12 bases. Trimming removed 8 bases from V and 9 bases from J; junction bases left unmatched: 14. The CDR3 spans 16 residues.

The V and J genes are TRBV21-1 and TRBJ1-3; no DNA check was done on the table's D call, TRBD1. TRBV21-1 is a listed pseudogene. The CDR3 covers 17 residues. The DNA for the CDR3 is TGTGCCAGCAGCAAAGGGGAAAACGGGACATCTGGAAACACCATATATTTT. Protein product: CASSKGENGTSGNTIYF.

The V gene is TRBV18, the J gene TRBJ1-1; no firm D call. Germline V gene lookup returns CDR1 KGHSH and CDR2 LQKENI. The CDR3 contains 14 residues. V was clipped by 3 bases and J by 2 bases, with 10 bases between them. CDR3 region: CASSPGGFNTEAFF. CDR3 in DNA: TGTGCCAGCTCACCCGGAGGGTTCAACACTGAAGCTTTCTTT.

This clonotype was counted a few times. This chain uses TRBV7-8 with TRBJ2-1; 9 nucleotides agree with TRBD2. CDR3 length: 12 amino acids. Germline-derived CDR1 and CDR2 are SGHVS and FQNEAQ. V shed 1 base, J shed 14 bases, and the junction held 3 bases outside the gene matches. The CDR3 DNA reads as TGTGCCAGCAGCTTAGTCGCTAGCGGGGAGTTCTTC. Its translation: CASSLVASGEFF.

This chain uses TRBV15 with TRBJ2-3, with D uncertain. Deletions cut 6 bases from V and 1 base from J, with 5 bases between. Germline loops: CDR1 LNHNV, CDR2 YYDKDF (reference sequence). CDR3 length: 12 residues. CDR3 DNA: TGTGCCACCAGGTCAGGCACAGATACGCAGTATTTT. Amino acid sequence: CATRSGTDTQYF.

A few counts support this clonotype. The chain couples TRBV20-1 to TRBJ2-1, with D possibly matching TRBD2 (6 bases). Germline V gene sequence: CDR1 DFQATT, CDR2 SNEGSKA (reference sequence). Trimming pared 1 base from V and 15 bases from J, leaving 13 bases between. There are 11 residues in the CDR3. CDR3 residues: CSARVAAPVFF. Written as DNA, the CDR3 is TGCAGTGCTAGAGTAGCGGCCCCAGTGTTCTTC.

Turning to this clonotype: The junction does not match germline at one end; this may be a read error. V gene TRBV7-7 combines with J gene TRBJ2-5, with 9 bases identical to TRBD2. The V gene's germline CDR1 is SSHAT and CDR2 FNYEAQ (reference sequence). This CDR3 region has 15 residues. As DNA, the CDR3 is TGTGCTAGCAGCCGCGGGACTAGCACCCAAGAGACCCAGTACTTC. This sequence encodes CASSRGTSTQETQYF. The full variable domain, its missing parts supplied by reference TRBV7-7 and TRBJ2-5, is GAGVSQSPRYKVTKRGQDVTLRCDPISSHATLYWYQQALGQGPEFLTYFNYEAQPDKSGLPSDRFSAERPEGSISTLTIQRTEQRDSAMYRCASSRGTSTQETQYFGPGTRLLVL.

This clonotype has more than one count but fewer than ten. V usage is TRBV3-1 and J usage is TRBJ2-7; D uncertain. CDR1 is LGHDT, CDR2 YNNKEL, per germline (reference sequence). The CDR3 runs to 15 residues. V shed 3 bases and J shed 4 bases, with 16 bases lying between them. CDR3: CASSHSNRRGYEQYV. The CDR3 bases are TGTGCCAGCAGCCATTCCAACAGAAGAGGTTACGAGCAGTACGTC.

This clonotype showed up just a few times. The chain has TRBV7-2 and TRBJ1-2, with D unclear. The V gene's germline CDR1 is SGHTA and CDR2 FQGNSA. The CDR3 is 15 residues long. The V and J ends lost 2 bases and 4 bases respectively, with 14 bases between them. CDR3 DNA sequence: TGTGCCAGCAGCTTACAGACCTCTCTTTTCTATGGCTACACCTTC. This codes for CASSLQTSLFYGYTF.

Many counts were recorded for this clonotype. The V gene is TRBV20-1, the J gene TRBJ2-3, with 8 bases aligning to TRBD1. The CDR3 has 13 residues. J was trimmed by 5 bases and V by 5 bases; bases with no gene match: 6. Germline CDR1 and CDR2: DFQATT and SNEGSKA (reference sequence). The CDR3 bases are TGCAGTGCTCTGGACAGGGAGCGAGATACGCAGTATTTT. It yields the protein CSALDRERDTQYF.

The DNA for the CDR3 is TGTGCCAGCAGTCTTAGCCGGGACAGGGGGGACTATGGCTACACCTTC. Its protein is CASSLSRDRGDYGYTF. The V gene is TRBV5-6, the J gene TRBJ1-2; 11 bases are shared with TRBD1. The CDR3 has 16 residues. Germline V lookup: CDR1 SGHDT, CDR2 YYEEEE. The V and J ends lost 5 bases and 3 bases, in that order; junction bases with no gene match: 9. Variable domain in full (rest from reference TRBV5-6 and TRBJ1-2): DAGVTQSPTHLIKTRGQQVTLRCSPKSGHDTVSWYQQALGQGPQFIFQYYEEEERQRGNFPDRFSGHQFPNYSSELNVNALLLGDSALYLCASSLSRDRGDYGYTFGSGTRLTVV.

This clonotype appeared a few times. The chain is built from TRBV4-2 and TRBJ2-1, with 9 bases lining up with TRBD1. This CDR3 contains 14 residues. The germline gives CDR1 LGHNA, CDR2 YNFKEQ. V dropped 5 bases and J dropped 6; count of bases not matched to a gene: 5. The CDR3 here is CASSAGTGSNEQFF. Written as DNA, the CDR3 is TGTGCCAGCAGCGCCGGGACAGGGAGCAATGAGCAGTTCTTC.

This rearrangement joins TRBV11-2 to TRBJ2-1; 8 nucleotides match TRBD1. This CDR3 is built from 18 residues. V shed 2 bases, J shed 6 bases, and the junction held 15 bases outside the gene matches. CDR1 SGHAT and CDR2 FQNNGV come from the germline V gene. CDR3: CASSLIPADDRGGNEQFF. The CDR3 coding sequence is TGTGCCAGCAGCTTAATCCCTGCGGATGACAGGGGAGGCAATGAGCAGTTCTTC.

The CDR3 sequence is CASSPPGSSYNEQFF. As DNA, the CDR3 is TGCGCCAGCAGCCCACCCGGGAGCTCCTACAATGAGCAGTTCTTC. This chain connects TRBV5-1 to TRBJ2-1, with a possible D match to TRBD2 (6 bases). Germline CDR1 SGHRS, CDR2 YFSETQ. Trimming removed 4 bases at V and 0 bases at J, with 11 bases between. The CDR3 consists of 15 residues.

J is TRBJ1-1 and V is TRBV10-3; D unresolved. V was pared by 3 bases and J by 1 base, with 15 bases between. Germline loops: CDR1 ENHRY, CDR2 SYGVKD. CDR3 length equals 16 residues. The CDR3 spells CAISDLHRSSNTEAFF. CDR3 DNA: TGTGCCATCAGTGACCTCCACCGGTCCTCGAACACTGAAGCTTTCTTT.

V usage is TRBV5-4 and J usage is TRBJ1-5; the D is unclear. CDR1 and CDR2 (germline): SGHNT, YYREEE (reference sequence). V was shortened by 4 bases and J by 5 bases, with 16 bases between the two germline ends. The CDR3 totals 15 residues. The DNA of the CDR3 is TGTGCCAGCAGCCCCAGGCCACTCACGTATCAGCCCCAGCATTTT. Protein sequence: CASSPRPLTYQPQHF. Full variable domain (remainder filled in from reference TRBV5-4 and TRBJ1-5): ETGVTQSPTHLIKTRGQQVTLRCSSQSGHNTVSWYQQALGQGPQFIFQYYREEENGRGNFPPRFSGLQFPNYSSELNVNALELDDSALYLCASSPRPLTYQPQHFGDGTRLSIL.